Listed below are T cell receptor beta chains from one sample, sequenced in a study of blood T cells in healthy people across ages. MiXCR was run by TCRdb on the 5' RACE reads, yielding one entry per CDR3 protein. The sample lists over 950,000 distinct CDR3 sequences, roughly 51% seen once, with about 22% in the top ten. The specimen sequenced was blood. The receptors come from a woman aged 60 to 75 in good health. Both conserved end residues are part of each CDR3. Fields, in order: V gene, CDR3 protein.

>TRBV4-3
CASSQDVGTSYNEQFF
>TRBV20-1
CSARLGTPQETQYF
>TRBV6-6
CASSRGGTYNEQYF
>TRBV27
CASSSQFQTGAFYEQYF
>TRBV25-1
CASSEPGTSDTDAQYF
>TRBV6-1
CASSGDSGIQTQYF
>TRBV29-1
CSVRTGAQETQYF
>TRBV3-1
CASSQGGHLHEQYF
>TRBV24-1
CATSDLHTPSSLGFARAYEQYF
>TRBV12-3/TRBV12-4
CASSPSGTSGSRSNTGELFF
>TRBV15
CATSPGWGNTEAFF
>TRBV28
CASSSTGTGFHEQYF
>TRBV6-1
CASSEDIGGVYNEQFF
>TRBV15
CATSRRADTTYEQYF
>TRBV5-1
CTSNDRGGLETQYF
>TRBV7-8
CASKRRENSETQYF
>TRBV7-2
CASSPNRGIGIDTQYF
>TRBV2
CASSVATSSSDTDTQYF
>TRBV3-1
CASSQGTSGGGSICEQYF
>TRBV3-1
CASSQILRGRLTGANVLTF
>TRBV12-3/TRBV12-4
CASTRGTGRYEQYF
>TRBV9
CASSVGVGHEQYF
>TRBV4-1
CASSQEGMPRDTQYF
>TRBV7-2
CASSLGGRYSPLHF
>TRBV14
CASSRGYAEAFF
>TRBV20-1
CMAGELSYNEQFF
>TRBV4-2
CASSQPGQVRELFF
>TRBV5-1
CASSLNPGTGVRETQYF
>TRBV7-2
CASRYSGSRPYNEQFF
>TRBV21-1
CASSKVGNGYTF
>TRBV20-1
CSAPNSGLAGVADTQYF
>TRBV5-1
CASSPGGSVSTDTQYF
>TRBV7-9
CASSSGSYYEQYF
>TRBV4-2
CASSPKPPGSGANVLTF
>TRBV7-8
CASSLAWPGSYEQYF
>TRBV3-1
CASILAGETQYF
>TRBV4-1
CASSQVGLGTDTQYF
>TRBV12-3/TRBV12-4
CASSQQDLAKNIQYF
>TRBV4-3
CASSQLTGTGDEQYF
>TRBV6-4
CASSDSEGARGTDTQYF
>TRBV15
CATSVSRGSYEQYF
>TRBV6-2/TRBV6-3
CASSKTSGGYEQYF
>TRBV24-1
CATSDSGQGSIYEQYF
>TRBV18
CASSPTGLAGGTDTQYF
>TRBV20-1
CSATSGRRNNEQFF
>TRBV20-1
CSARESPTGDTQYF
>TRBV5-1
CASSLESYEQFF
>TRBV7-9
CASSPDGKVGPQHF
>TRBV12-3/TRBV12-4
CASSYNRDRGRRVHEQFF